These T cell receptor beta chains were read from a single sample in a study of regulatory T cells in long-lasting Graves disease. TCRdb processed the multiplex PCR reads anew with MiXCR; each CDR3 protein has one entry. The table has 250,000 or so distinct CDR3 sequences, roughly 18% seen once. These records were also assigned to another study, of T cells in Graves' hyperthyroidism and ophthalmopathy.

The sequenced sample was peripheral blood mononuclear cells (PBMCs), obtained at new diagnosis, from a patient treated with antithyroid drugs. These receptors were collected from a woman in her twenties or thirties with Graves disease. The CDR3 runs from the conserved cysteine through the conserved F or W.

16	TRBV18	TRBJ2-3	CASSPPARGSTDTQYF
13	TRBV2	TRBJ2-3	CASRILRDRVFYF
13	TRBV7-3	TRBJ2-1	CASSRGHVGEQFF
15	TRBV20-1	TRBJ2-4	CSASDTSSAKNIQYF
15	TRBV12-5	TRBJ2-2	CASGPGQGVTGELFF
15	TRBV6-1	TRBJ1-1	CASNLDTPLSTEAFF
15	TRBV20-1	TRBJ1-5	CSAWDRGHRNQPQHF
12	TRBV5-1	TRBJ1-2	CASGGTGQGYTF
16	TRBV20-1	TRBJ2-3	CSASASRTEFTDTQYF
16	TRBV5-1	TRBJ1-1	CASSLDSGALGSEAFF
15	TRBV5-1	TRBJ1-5	CASSLAPGSKQPQHF
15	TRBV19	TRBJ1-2	CASSTQQTGAYGYTF
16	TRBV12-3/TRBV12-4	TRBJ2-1	CASSTTVGGFYNEQFF
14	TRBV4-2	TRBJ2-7	CASRPGTGDYEQYF
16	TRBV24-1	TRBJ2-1	CATSDPRTGSRGEQFF
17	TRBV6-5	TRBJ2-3	CASSFGDWRGHGDTQYF
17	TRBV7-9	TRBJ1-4	CASSLTMGYATNEKLFF
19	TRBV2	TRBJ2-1	CARTSILRPDPRANNEQFF
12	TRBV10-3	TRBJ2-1	CASRQGYNEQFF
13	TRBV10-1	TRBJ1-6	CASRRDHNSPLHF
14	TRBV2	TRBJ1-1	CASIEVTGPTEAFF
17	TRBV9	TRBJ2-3	CASSPRGSGGAGDTQYF
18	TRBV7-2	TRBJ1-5	CASSRLPTGAGGNQPQHF
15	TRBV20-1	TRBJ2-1	CSASDPGVPYNEQFF
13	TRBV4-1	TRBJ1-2	CASSPDRARGYTF
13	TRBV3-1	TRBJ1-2	CASSPGKNYGYTF
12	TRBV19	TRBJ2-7	CASRTNDGEQYF
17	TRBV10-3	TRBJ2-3	CAISESRAGAGPDTQYF
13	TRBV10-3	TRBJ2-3	CAISEYETDTQYF
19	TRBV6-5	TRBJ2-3	CASSYRPAIAGVITDTQYF
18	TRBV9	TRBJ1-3	CASSVAPGQSPSGNTIYF
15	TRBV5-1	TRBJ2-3	CASSLHIPSTDTQYF
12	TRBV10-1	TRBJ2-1	CASSVDYNEQFF
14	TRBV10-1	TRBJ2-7	CASSVEATLYEQYF
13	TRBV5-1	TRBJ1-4	CASSSPANEKLFF
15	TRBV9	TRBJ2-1	CASSGQGLSYNEQFF
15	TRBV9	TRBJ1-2	CASSVGYTLNYGYTF
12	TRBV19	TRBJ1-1	CASRATNTEAFF
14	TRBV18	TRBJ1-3	CASSPGRLENTIYF
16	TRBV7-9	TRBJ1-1	CASSPSGTGSNTEAFF
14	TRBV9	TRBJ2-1	CASSVRLEGGKQFF
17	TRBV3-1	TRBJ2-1	CASSQEIAGGPHNEQFF
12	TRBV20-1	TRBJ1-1	CSAVGGNTEAFF
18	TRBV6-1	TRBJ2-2	CATDGSQRGGLNTGELFF
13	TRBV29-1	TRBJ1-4	CSVSRQGGEKLFF
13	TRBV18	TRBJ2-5	CASSSDLQETQYF
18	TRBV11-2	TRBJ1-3	CASSLNYLGAAGRNTIYF
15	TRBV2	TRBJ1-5	CASSVDRGLNQPQHF
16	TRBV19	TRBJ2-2	CASSIDWTGNTGELFF
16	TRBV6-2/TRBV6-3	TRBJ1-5	CASSEAQGAGGQPQHF